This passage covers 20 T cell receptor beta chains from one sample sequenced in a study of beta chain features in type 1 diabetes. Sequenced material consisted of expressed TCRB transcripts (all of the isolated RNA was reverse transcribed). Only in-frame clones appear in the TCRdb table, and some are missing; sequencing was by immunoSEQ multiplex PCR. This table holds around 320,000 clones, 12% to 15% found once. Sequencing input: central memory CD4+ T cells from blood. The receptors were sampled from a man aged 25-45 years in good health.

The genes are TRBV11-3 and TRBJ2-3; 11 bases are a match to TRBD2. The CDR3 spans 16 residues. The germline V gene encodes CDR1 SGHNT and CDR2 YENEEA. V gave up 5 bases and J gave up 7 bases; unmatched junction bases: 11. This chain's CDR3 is CASSGKTSGNRNTQYF. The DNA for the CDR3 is TGTGCCAGCAGCGGAAAGACTAGCGGGAATAGAAATACGCAGTATTTT.

CDR3 protein: CASSESGGYGYTF. The CDR3 DNA is TGTGCCAGCAGTGAGTCGGGGGGCTATGGCTACACCTTC. This chain uses TRBV25-1 with TRBJ1-2; a weak D match, TRBD1 (5 bases). The V end was cut by 3 bases, the J end by 4 bases, with 9 bases between. Germline V gives CDR1 MGHDK, CDR2 SYGVNS. CDR3 length: 13 residues.

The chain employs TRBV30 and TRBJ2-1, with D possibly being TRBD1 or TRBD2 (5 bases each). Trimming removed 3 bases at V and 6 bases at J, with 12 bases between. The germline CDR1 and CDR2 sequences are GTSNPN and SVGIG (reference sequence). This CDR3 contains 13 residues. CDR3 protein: CAWRREGPNEQFF. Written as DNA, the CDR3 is TGTGCCTGGAGACGAGAGGGGCCCAATGAGCAGTTCTTC.

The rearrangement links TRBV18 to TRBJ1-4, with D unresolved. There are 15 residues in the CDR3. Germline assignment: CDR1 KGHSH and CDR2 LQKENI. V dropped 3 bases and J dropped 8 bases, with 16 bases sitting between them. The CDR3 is CASSPERQSAEKLFF. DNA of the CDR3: TGTGCCAGCTCACCGGAGCGGCAGTCTGCGGAAAAACTGTTTTTT. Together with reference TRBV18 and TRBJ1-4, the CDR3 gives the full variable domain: NAGVMQNPRHLVRRRGQEARLRCSPMKGHSHVYWYRQLPEEGLKFMVYLQKENIIDESGMPKERFSAEFPKEGPSILRIQQVVRGDSAAYFCASSPERQSAEKLFFGSGTQLSVL.

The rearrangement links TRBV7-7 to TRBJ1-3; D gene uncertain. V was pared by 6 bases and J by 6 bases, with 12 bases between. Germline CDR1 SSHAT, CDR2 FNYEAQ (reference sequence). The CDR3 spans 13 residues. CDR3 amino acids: CASSVIRENTIYF. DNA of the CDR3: TGTGCCAGCAGTGTGATTCGGGAAAACACCATATATTTT.

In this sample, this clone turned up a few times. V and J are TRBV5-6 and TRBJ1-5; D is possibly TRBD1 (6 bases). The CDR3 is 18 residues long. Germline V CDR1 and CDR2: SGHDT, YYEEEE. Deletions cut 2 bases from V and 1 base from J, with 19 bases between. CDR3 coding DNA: TGTGCCAGCAGCTTCCCTTTTGGCAGGGGTATGAGCAATCAGCCCCAGCATTTT. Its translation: CASSFPFGRGMSNQPQHF. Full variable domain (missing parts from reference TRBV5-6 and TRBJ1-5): DAGVTQSPTHLIKTRGQQVTLRCSPKSGHDTVSWYQQALGQGPQFIFQYYEEEERQRGNFPDRFSGHQFPNYSSELNVNALLLGDSALYLCASSFPFGRGMSNQPQHFGDGTRLSIL.

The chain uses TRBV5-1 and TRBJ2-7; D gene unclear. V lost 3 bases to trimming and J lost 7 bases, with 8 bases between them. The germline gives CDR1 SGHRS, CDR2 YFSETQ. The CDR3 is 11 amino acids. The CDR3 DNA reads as TGCGCCAGCAGCTCTTCAAGGGAGCAGTACTTC. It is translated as CASSSSREQYF.

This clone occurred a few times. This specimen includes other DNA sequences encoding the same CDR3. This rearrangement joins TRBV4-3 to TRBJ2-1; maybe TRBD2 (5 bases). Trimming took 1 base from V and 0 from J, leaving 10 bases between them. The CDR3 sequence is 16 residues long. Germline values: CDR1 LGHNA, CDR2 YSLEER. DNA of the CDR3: TGCGCCAGCAGCCAAGTTATTCGGGGCTCCTACAATGAGCAGTTCTTC. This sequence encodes CASSQVIRGSYNEQFF.

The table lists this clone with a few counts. Here the CDR3 DNA reads TGTGCCAGCAGCTCGTGGGACTTGGATGGCTACACCTTC. Its protein product is CASSSWDLDGYTF. The V gene is TRBV7-9, the J gene TRBJ1-2; the D gene is possibly TRBD1 (5 bases). Germline-derived CDR1 and CDR2 are SEHNR and FQNEAQ (reference sequence). V gave up 4 bases and J gave up 6 bases, with 12 bases separating them. There are 13 residues in the CDR3.

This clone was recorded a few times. DNA of the CDR3: TGTGCCAGCAGCTCTAGAAAAAACGGGATGAACACTGAAGCTTTCTTT. It translates to CASSSRKNGMNTEAFF. The chain links TRBV5-4 to TRBJ1-1; no clear D. The germline gives CDR1 SGHNT, CDR2 YYREEE (reference sequence). V was clipped by 3 bases and J by 0 bases, with 15 bases between them. CDR3 length: 16 residues. Drawing the rest from reference TRBV5-4 and TRBJ1-1, the complete variable domain is ETGVTQSPTHLIKTRGQQVTLRCSSQSGHNTVSWYQQALGQGPQFIFQYYREEENGRGNFPPRFSGLQFPNYSSELNVNALELDDSALYLCASSSRKNGMNTEAFFGQGTRLTVV.

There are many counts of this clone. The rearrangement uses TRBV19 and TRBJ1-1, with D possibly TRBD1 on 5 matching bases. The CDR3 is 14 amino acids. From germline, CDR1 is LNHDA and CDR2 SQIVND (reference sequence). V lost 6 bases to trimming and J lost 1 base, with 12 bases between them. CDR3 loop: CASRVQATNTEAFF. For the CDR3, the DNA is TGTGCCAGTAGGGTACAGGCGACGAACACTGAAGCTTTCTTT.

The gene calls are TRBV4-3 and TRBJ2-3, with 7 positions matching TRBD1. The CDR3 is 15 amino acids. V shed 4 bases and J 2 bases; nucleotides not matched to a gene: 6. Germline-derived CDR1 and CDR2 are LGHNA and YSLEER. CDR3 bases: TGCGCCAGCAGCCTGGACAGGCTCCTCACAGATACGCAGTATTTT. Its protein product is CASSLDRLLTDTQYF.

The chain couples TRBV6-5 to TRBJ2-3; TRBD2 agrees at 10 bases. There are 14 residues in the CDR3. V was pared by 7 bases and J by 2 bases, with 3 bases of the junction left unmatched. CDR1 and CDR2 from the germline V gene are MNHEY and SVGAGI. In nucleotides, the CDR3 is TGTGCCAGCAAGCGGGGGGGCCCCACAGATACGCAGTATTTT. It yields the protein CASKRGGPTDTQYF.

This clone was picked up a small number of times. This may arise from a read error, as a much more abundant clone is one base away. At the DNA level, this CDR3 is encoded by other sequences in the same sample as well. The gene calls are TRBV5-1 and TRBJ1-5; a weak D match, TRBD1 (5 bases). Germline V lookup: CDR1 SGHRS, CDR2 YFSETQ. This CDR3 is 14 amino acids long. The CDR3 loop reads CASSSGLSNQPQHF. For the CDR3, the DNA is TGTGCCAGCAGCTCGGGACTGTCAAATCAGCCCCAGCATTTT.

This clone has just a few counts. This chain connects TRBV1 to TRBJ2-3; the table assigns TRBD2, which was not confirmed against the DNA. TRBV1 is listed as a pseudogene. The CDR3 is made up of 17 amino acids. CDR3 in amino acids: CTSSRYSGGAGYNTQYF. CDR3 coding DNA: TGCACCAGCAGCCGGTACAGCGGGGGGGCTGGCTATAATACGCAGTATTTT.

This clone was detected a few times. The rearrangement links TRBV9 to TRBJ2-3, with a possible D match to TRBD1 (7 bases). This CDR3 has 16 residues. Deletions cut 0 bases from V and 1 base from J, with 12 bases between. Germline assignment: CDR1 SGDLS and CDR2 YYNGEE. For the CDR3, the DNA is TGTGCCAGCAGCGTAGCGGGGGACAGAGGCACAGATACGCAGTATTTT. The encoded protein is CASSVAGDRGTDTQYF. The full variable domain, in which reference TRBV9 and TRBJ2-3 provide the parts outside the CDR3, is DSGVTQTPKHLITATGQRVTLRCSPRSGDLSVYWYQQSLDQGLQFLIQYYNGEERAKGNILERFSAQQFPDLHSELNLSSLELGDSALYFCASSVAGDRGTDTQYFGPGTRLTVL.

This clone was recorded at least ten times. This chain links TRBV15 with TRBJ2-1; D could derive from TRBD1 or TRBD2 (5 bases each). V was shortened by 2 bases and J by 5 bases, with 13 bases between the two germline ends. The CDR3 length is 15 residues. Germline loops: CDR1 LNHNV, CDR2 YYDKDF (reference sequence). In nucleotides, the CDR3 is TGTGCCACCAGCAGACTGACCGGGACGGACAATGAGCAGTTCTTC. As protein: CATSRLTGTDNEQFF.

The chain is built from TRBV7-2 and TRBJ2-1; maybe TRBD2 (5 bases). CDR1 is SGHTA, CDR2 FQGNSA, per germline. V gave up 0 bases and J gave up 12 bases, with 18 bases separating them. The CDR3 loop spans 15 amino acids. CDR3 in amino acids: CASSLAGLKGEGQFF. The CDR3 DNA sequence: TGTGCCAGCAGCTTAGCGGGCCTGAAGGGAGAGGGGCAGTTCTTC.

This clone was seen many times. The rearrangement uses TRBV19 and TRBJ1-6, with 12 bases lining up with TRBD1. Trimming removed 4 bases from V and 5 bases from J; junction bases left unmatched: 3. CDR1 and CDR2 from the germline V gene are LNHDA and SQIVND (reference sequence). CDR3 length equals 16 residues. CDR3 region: CASSKGQGANNSPLHF. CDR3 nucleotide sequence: TGTGCCAGTAGTAAGGGACAGGGGGCGAATAATTCACCCCTCCACTTT.

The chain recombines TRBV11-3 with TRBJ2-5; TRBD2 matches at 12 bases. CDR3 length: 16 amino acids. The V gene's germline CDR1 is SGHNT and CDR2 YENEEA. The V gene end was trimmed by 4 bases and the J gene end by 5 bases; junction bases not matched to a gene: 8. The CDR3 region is CASSSQLAGGLETQYF. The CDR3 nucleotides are TGTGCCAGCAGCTCCCAACTAGCGGGGGGCCTGGAGACCCAGTACTTC. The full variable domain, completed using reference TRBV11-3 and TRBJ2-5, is EAGVVQSPRYKIIEKKQPVAFWCNPISGHNTLYWYLQNLGQGPELLIRYENEEAVDDSQLPKDRFSAERLKGVDSTLKIQPAELGDSAVYLCASSSQLAGGLETQYFGPGTRLLVL.